The 27 T cell receptor beta chains below come from one sample, sequenced in a study of CD8+CD57+ T cells in acquired aplastic anemia. Patients who underwent sequencing had shown CD8+CD57+ cell expansion by flow cytometry. The template for TCR beta VDJ and CDR3 sequence profiling was genomic DNA. A single record per CDR3 protein comes from TCRdb applying MiXCR to the reads. The profile shows about 270,000 distinct CDR3 sequences, roughly 80% of them singletons. The source material was sorted CD4+, CD8+, or CD8+CD57+ T cells (not recorded which) from PBMCs. The receptors stem from a human donor with aplastic anemia.

This sequence joins TRBV7-8 and TRBJ2-3; TRBD1 or TRBD2 may be the D gene (6 bases each). V lost 8 bases and J lost 14, with 23 bases in between. The CDR3 length is 13 residues. Germline lookup yields CDR1 SGHVS and CDR2 FQNEAQ. For the CDR3, the DNA is TGTGCCAGCGGGTTCGGGGGCGCTGATACGACGTATTTT. It encodes CASGFGGADTTYF.

For this clonotype: The limits of the CDR3 on the DNA are not certain, so only TCRdb's listed CDR3 is given. This chain connects TRBV7-3 to TRBJ2-3. The CDR3 extends over 14 residues, inclusive of both ends. The V gene's germline CDR1 is SGHTA and CDR2 FQGTGA. CDR3 protein: CASSAESTDTQYFF.

The chain has TRBV7-2 and TRBJ2-7; TRBD1 agrees at 7 bases. Unmatched junction bases numbered 16, after V lost 1 base and J lost 4 bases. CDR3 length: 18 residues. CDR1 is SGHTA, CDR2 FQGNSA, per germline. DNA for the CDR3: TGTGCCAGCAGCTTAGGAGGGGGCGGTACGCAGTATTTTTACGAGCAGTACGTC. Translated: CASSLGGGGTQYFYEQYV.

CDR3 residues: CASSPDRNYGYTF. The CDR3 nucleotides are TGTGCCAGCAGCCCGGACAGAAACTATGGCTACACCTTC. The chain uses TRBV7-9 and TRBJ1-2; D is possibly TRBD1 (6 bases). Germline CDR1 reads SEHNR; CDR2 reads FQNEAQ (reference sequence). V lost 5 bases and J 2 bases, leaving 9 bases between the germline ends. This CDR3 is built from 13 residues.

The chain carries TRBV14 and TRBJ2-3, with D perhaps given as TRBD1 or TRBD2 (6 bases each). The CDR3 covers 13 residues. V was shortened by 3 bases and J by 10 bases, with 14 bases between the two germline ends. Per germline, CDR1 SGHDN and CDR2 FVKESK. Here the CDR3 DNA reads TGTGCCAGCAGCCACGGGGGCACGGACTCGCAGTATTTT. It is translated as CASSHGGTDSQYF.

The rearrangement links TRBV6-4 to TRBJ2-7; 7 bases align to TRBD1. Germline lookup yields CDR1 MRHNA and CDR2 SNTAGT. The CDR3 sequence is 15 residues long. Trimming at V came to 6 bases and at J to 2 bases, leaving 10 bases not matched to a gene. Here the CDR3 DNA reads TGTGCCAGCAGGACACCGGGACAGACCACCTACGAGCAGTACTTC. The encoded protein is CASRTPGQTTYEQYF.

Of note for this clonotype: The junction differs from germline at one of its ends, possibly a read error. CDR3 nucleotides: TGTGCCAGCAGCACCGCCAGTACCAGCATATACACTGAGCAGTTCTTC. It specifies CASSTASTSIYTEQFF. V is TRBV9 and J is TRBJ2-1, with no clear D. CDR1 is SGDLS, CDR2 YYNGEE, per germline. The CDR3 loop spans 16 amino acids.

V and J are TRBV7-9 and TRBJ2-5; 9 nucleotides align to TRBD2. J was trimmed by 12 bases and V by 3 bases; bases with no gene match: 14. CDR3 length: 15 amino acids. In germline, CDR1 is SEHNR, CDR2 FQNEAQ (reference sequence). CDR3 residues: CASSFERGGGGDEYF. The DNA for the CDR3 is TGTGCCAGCAGCTTTGAAAGAGGCGGGGGGGGCGATGAGTACTTC.

Comments on this clonotype: Germline and junction disagree at one end, which may indicate a read error. The chain uses TRBV9 and TRBJ1-2; D is possibly TRBD1 (5 bases). Germline V gives CDR1 SGDLS, CDR2 YYNGEE. The CDR3 extends over 16 amino acids. The CDR3: CASNVERDGHVYGYTF. CDR3 bases: TGTGCCAGCAACGTAGAGAGGGACGGGCACGTATATGGCTACACCTTC. Full variable domain (remainder filled in from reference TRBV9 and TRBJ1-2): DSGVTQTPKHLITATGQRVTLRCSPRSGDLSVYWYQQSLDQGLQFLIQYYNGEERAKGNILERFSAQQFPDLHSELNLSSLELGDSALYFCASNVERDGHVYGYTFGSGTRLTVV.

The J gene is TRBJ2-7, the V gene TRBV7-9; TRBD1 is a possible D gene (7 bases). This CDR3 spans 18 amino acids. V was clipped by 1 base and J by 2 bases, with 21 bases between them. Germline CDR1 reads SEHNR; CDR2 reads FQNEAQ (reference sequence). The CDR3 DNA reads as TGTGCCAGCAGCTTAGTTCCCGGCGGGACAGCTTTTGCCTACGAGCAGTACGTC. Residues: CASSLVPGGTAFAYEQYV.

V gene TRBV15 combines with J gene TRBJ1-3; D is perhaps TRBD1 (6 bases). The germline V gene encodes CDR1 LNHNV and CDR2 YYDKDF (reference sequence). V was pared by 3 bases and J by 4 bases, with 13 bases between. CDR3 length: 15 residues. The CDR3 sequence: CATSSRGSVGNTIYF. The CDR3 nucleotides are TGTGCCACCAGCAGCAGGGGATCTGTGGGAAACACCATATATTTT.

The V call is TRBV7-3, the J call TRBJ2-7; 7 nucleotides line up with TRBD1. Trimming took 3 bases from V and 1 from J; bases not matched to a gene: 15. The CDR3 loop spans 18 amino acids. Germline V gives CDR1 SGHTA, CDR2 FQGTGA. In DNA, the CDR3 is TGTGCCAGCAGCTTTCATCCAGCCGGGACAGCCACTTCCTACGAGCAGTACGTC. Its translation: CASSFHPAGTATSYEQYV.

This clonotype occurred once. The V gene is TRBV7-9, the J gene TRBJ2-3; 9 bases line up with TRBD2. V trimming: 3 bases; J trimming: 13 bases; junction bases outside the gene matches: 11. CDR1 SEHNR and CDR2 FQNEAQ come from the germline V gene (reference sequence). This CDR3 has 14 amino acids. The DNA of the CDR3 is TGTGCCAGCAGCTTTGAAAGAAGCGGGGGGAGGGAGTATTTT. It specifies CASSFERSGGREYF. Full variable domain (missing parts from reference TRBV7-9 and TRBJ2-3): DTGVSQNPRHKITKRGQNVTFRCDPISEHNRLYWYRQTLGQGPEFLTYFQNEAQLEKSRLLSDRFSAERPKGSFSTLEIQRTEQGDSAMYLCASSFERSGGREYFGPGTRLTVL.

Comments on this clonotype: The CDR3 ends on some other residue instead of the conserved phenylalanine or tryptophan, so this is likely a read error. The DNA is left out, because the CDR3 cannot be placed on it with certainty; the CDR3 is given as TCRdb lists it. This chain uses TRBV7-3 with TRBJ1-2; the D segment call TRBD1 is taken from the table without a DNA check. Germline values: CDR1 SGHTA, CDR2 FQGTGA. The CDR3 length is 13 residues, termini included. CDR3 residues: CASSQGHSRGRAI.

Details on this clonotype: Because it lacks the conserved phenylalanine or tryptophan at the end, this CDR3 is likely a read error. The DNA is omitted, as the CDR3 cannot be located on it reliably, and the CDR3 follows TCRdb's listing. The chain links TRBV7-8 to TRBJ2-1; TRBD2, the D gene given by the table, was not confirmed from the DNA. Germline CDR1 SGHVS, CDR2 FQNEAQ. The CDR3 adds up to 13 amino acids, both ends counted. CDR3 in amino acids: CASSVAGGHDTHY.

J is TRBJ2-3 and V is TRBV11-2; D is possibly TRBD2 (5 bases). The CDR3 length is 13 residues. V dropped 5 bases and J dropped 6 bases, with 12 bases sitting between them. Per germline, CDR1 SGHAT and CDR2 FQNNGV. For the CDR3, the DNA is TGTGCCAGCAGCCGGTATAGCGACGATACGCAGTATTTT. Its protein is CASSRYSDDTQYF.

V and J are TRBV4-1 and TRBJ1-1; tentatively, D is TRBD1 (5 bases). Germline loops: CDR1 MGHRA, CDR2 YSYEKL. This CDR3 is built from 15 residues. The germline V and J ends were trimmed by 4 bases and 2 bases, with 14 bases remaining between them. The CDR3 here is CASSRGRERNTEAFF. DNA for the CDR3: TGCGCCAGCAGCCGAGGCAGGGAGAGAAACACTGAAGCTTTCTTT.

The chain recombines TRBV11-3 with TRBJ1-5, with D possibly matching TRBD1 (6 bases). V was pared by 8 bases and J by 3 bases, with 17 bases between. CDR1 and CDR2 from the germline V gene are SGHNT and YENEEA. The CDR3 consists of 15 residues. The CDR3 DNA is TGTGCCAGCGGTGGGGGGGCCTCCTACAATCAGCCCCAGCATTTT. Residues: CASGGGASYNQPQHF.

This clonotype was found a few times. The junction departs from the called germline gene at one end, perhaps through a read error. V gene TRBV4-1 combines with J gene TRBJ1-2; D remains unclear. The V gene's germline CDR1 is MGHRA and CDR2 YSYEKL. The CDR3 runs 14 residues. The chain's CDR3 is CASSQDPTSGGYTF. CDR3 nucleotide sequence: TGTGCCAGCAGCCAAGATCCGACTAGCGGTGGCTACACCTTC.

A word on this clonotype: No conserved phenylalanine or tryptophan is present at the end of the CDR3, so a read error is the likely explanation. It is unclear where the CDR3 begins or ends on the DNA, so no DNA is shown, and the CDR3 is as TCRdb lists it. The CDR3: CASGYRDRGSDYVGTG. V is TRBV2 and J is TRBJ1-2; TRBD1, the table's D call, was not compared with the DNA. Germline CDR1 reads SNHLY; CDR2 reads FYNNEI. The CDR3 is 16 amino acids long, termini counted.

Regarding this clonotype: The conserved phenylalanine or tryptophan is not found at the CDR3 terminus, so this likely reflects a read error. Because the CDR3's place on the DNA is in doubt, the DNA is left out and the CDR3 is given as listed by TCRdb. The rearrangement joins TRBV2 to TRBJ1-6; TRBD1 is the table's D call, not checked against the DNA. The CDR3 length is 16 residues, termini included. The germline gives CDR1 SNHLY, CDR2 FYNNEI. This chain's CDR3 is CASSVGEIRYNSPRQG.

The chain combines TRBV2 with TRBJ1-5, with a tentative D call TRBD1 (5 bases). This CDR3 comprises 16 residues. The V end lost 8 bases, the J end lost 7 bases, and 24 bases lay between the germline ends. The germline V gene has CDR1 SNHLY and CDR2 FYNNEI. CDR3: CASGDGAKDRQQPQHF. The CDR3 DNA sequence: TGTGCCAGCGGGGACGGGGCCAAGGATAGGCAGCAGCCCCAGCATTTT.

V usage is TRBV9 and J usage is TRBJ2-3; D unclear. V dropped 4 bases and J dropped 2 bases, with 14 bases sitting between them. Per the germline V gene, CDR1 is SGDLS and CDR2 is YYNGEE. The CDR3 runs 15 residues. The CDR3 sequence is CASSLGLVTTDTQYF. Written as DNA, the CDR3 is TGTGCCAGCAGCTTAGGGCTAGTGACCACAGATACGCAGTATTTT.

On this clonotype itself: The junction departs from the called germline gene at one end, perhaps through a read error. The V gene is TRBV15, the J gene TRBJ1-1; D might be TRBD1 (6 bases). Per the germline V gene, CDR1 is LNHNV and CDR2 is YYDKDF (reference sequence). This CDR3 has 15 amino acids. CDR3 amino acids: CASSLDLPGGNEDFF. In DNA form, the CDR3 reads TGTGCCAGCAGCTTAGATCTGCCGGGGGGCAATGAGGATTTCTTT.

This clonotype was observed at least ten times. The chain uses TRBV9 and TRBJ1-1, with 12 bases identical to TRBD1. After removal of 3 bases from V and 4 bases from J, the junction contained 7 bases not matched to a gene. CDR3 size: 16 residues. The germline V gene has CDR1 SGDLS and CDR2 YYNGEE. Here the CDR3 reads CASSDRDRGPGTEAFF. DNA for the CDR3: TGTGCCAGCAGCGACCGGGACAGGGGGCCGGGCACTGAAGCTTTCTTT.

A note on this clonotype: Relative to the germline gene, one junction end is altered; a read error may explain this. This chain joins TRBV5-8 and TRBJ2-5, with D perhaps assigned TRBD1 or TRBD2 (6 bases each). The CDR3 extends over 14 amino acids. Germline-derived CDR1 and CDR2 are SGHTS and YDEGEE. CDR3 nucleotide sequence: TGCGCCAGCAGCTTGGCCGGAGGGGGAGAGACCCAGTACTTC. Its translation: CASSLAGGGETQYF.

For this clonotype: The junction does not match germline at one end; this may be a read error. This chain uses TRBV7-8 with TRBJ2-3, with D perhaps matching TRBD1 (5 bases). Looked up from germline, CDR1 is SGHVS and CDR2 is FQNEAQ. The CDR3 totals 13 residues. Here the CDR3 DNA reads TGTGCCAGCAGGGAAGGGGAAGCACATGAGACGCATTTT. Protein: CASREGEAHETHF.